A single T cell receptor beta chain is shown here with its context. This sample was included in a study of molecular identifiers for immune sequencing clone quantification. The CDR3 spans 13 residues. Germline CDR1 is MDHEN and CDR2 is SYDVKM. V was clipped by 4 bases and J by 6 bases, with 13 bases between them. TCRdb re-derived calls from the PCR reads in MiXCR, one entry per CDR3 protein. The sample holds 490,000 or so distinct CDR3 sequences, about 22% seen once. The V and J genes are TRBV28 and TRBJ2-7; D is unclear. Sequenced: naive CD8+ T cells from blood, with Jurkat cell RNA spiked in. Subset defined: FACS-sorted CD8+CD4-CCR7+CD45RA+ naive T cells. This clonotype was sampled from a human donor in good health. Some libraries in this study had Jurkat cell RNA spiked in. The CDR3 DNA reads as TGTGCCAGCAGTTATACCGAAGGTAGCGAGCAGTACTTC. It encodes CASSYTEGSEQYF.